The 27 T cell receptor beta chains below all came from one sample that was sequenced in a study of immune evolution from preneoplasia to lung adenocarcinoma. The data were produced by immunoSEQ multiplex PCR, yet TCRdb's version contains in-frame clones alone and is incomplete. Of some 4,900 clones listed, around 82% are singletons. Sequencing input: FFPE minimally invasive lung adenocarcinoma tissue. These receptors were taken from a person aged 70 to 85 with lung adenocarcinoma.

This clone was counted only a few times. The chain recombines TRBV6-1 with TRBJ1-1; D is ambiguous. The CDR3 length is 11 residues. Germline V gene data show CDR1 as MNHNS and CDR2 as SASEGT. Deletions cut 3 bases from V and 7 bases from J, with 6 bases between. In DNA, the CDR3 is TGTGCCAGCAGTGAGCAAGTTGAAGCTTTCTTT. Translating it yields CASSEQVEAFF.

J is TRBJ2-3 and V is TRBV5-1; maybe TRBD2 (5 bases). The CDR3 consists of 15 residues. Looked up from germline, CDR1 is SGHRS and CDR2 is YFSETQ. Trimming took off 5 bases at V and 3 bases at J, with 16 bases between the two ends. CDR3 sequence: CASSLGSPETDTQYF. The CDR3 DNA reads as TGCGCCAGCAGTTTAGGGAGCCCCGAAACAGATACGCAGTATTTT.

CDR3 in amino acids: CASSHLSSGRLELFF. The CDR3 nucleotides read TGTGCCAGCAGCCACCTATCTAGCGGGAGGTTAGAGCTGTTTTTT. The gene calls are TRBV4-2 and TRBJ2-2, with 11 bases lining up with TRBD2. The CDR3 has 15 residues. Germline CDR1 and CDR2: LGHNA and YNFKEQ. Trimming cost V 3 bases and J 11 bases; bases outside gene matches: 8.

The genes are TRBV27 and TRBJ2-7; no firm D call. The CDR3 runs 17 residues. Trimming stripped 2 bases from V and 0 bases from J, with 17 bases between. Germline CDR1 reads MNHEY; CDR2 reads SMNVEV (reference sequence). Here the CDR3 reads CASSLRFRPIYSYEQYF. CDR3 nucleotide sequence: TGTGCCAGCAGTTTAAGATTCAGACCCATATACTCCTACGAGCAGTACTTC.

The chain links TRBV10-1 to TRBJ2-7; unclear D gene. The CDR3 extends over 12 amino acids. V lost 9 bases and J lost 0, with 9 bases in between. Germline lookup yields CDR1 WNHNN and CDR2 SYGVQD (reference sequence). This CDR3 reads CARTARSYEQYF. CDR3 coding DNA: TGCGCCAGGACGGCCCGCTCCTACGAGCAGTACTTC.

This clone has a handful of counts. The V gene is TRBV19, the J gene TRBJ1-5, with TRBD1 matching over 9 bases. The CDR3 contains 15 residues. Germline values: CDR1 LNHDA, CDR2 SQIVND (reference sequence). V shed 3 bases and J 6 bases; nucleotides not matched to a gene: 6. CDR3: CASSMEGQGAQPQHF. In DNA form, the CDR3 reads TGTGCCAGTAGTATGGAGGGACAGGGTGCTCAGCCCCAGCATTTT.

This clone was seen a few times. The chain carries TRBV19 and TRBJ1-1; weak D call: TRBD1 (5 bases). This CDR3 has 12 amino acids. The ends were cut back, 9 bases at V and 6 bases at J, with 14 bases in the middle. Germline-derived CDR1 and CDR2 are LNHDA and SQIVND (reference sequence). The CDR3 DNA follows: TGTGCCAGCCGGTGGGCCAGGGCTGAAGCTTTCTTT. Its protein is CASRWARAEAFF. Complete variable domain (other parts from reference TRBV19 and TRBJ1-1): DGGITQSPKYLFRKEGQNVTLSCEQNLNHDAMYWYRQDPGQGLRLIYYSQIVNDFQKGDIAEGYSVSREKKESFPLTVTSAQKNPTAFYLCASRWARAEAFFGQGTRLTVV.

CDR3 in DNA: TGTGCCAGCAGTTACTCGGTAGCTCCCCATGAGCAGTTCTTC. It translates to CASSYSVAPHEQFF. This chain links TRBV6-5 with TRBJ2-1; D remains unclear. The CDR3 totals 14 residues. The germline CDR1 and CDR2 sequences are MNHEY and SVGAGI. V shed 0 bases and J shed 8 bases, with 11 bases lying between them.

V and J are TRBV2 and TRBJ2-2, with a possible D match to TRBD2 (5 bases). V lost 4 bases and J 0 bases, leaving 6 bases between the germline ends. The length of the CDR3 is 14 residues. The germline CDR1 and CDR2 sequences are SNHLY and FYNNEI. CDR3 in amino acids: CASSVASNTGELFF. CDR3 nucleotides: TGTGCCAGCAGTGTAGCGTCGAACACCGGGGAGCTGTTTTTT.

This sequence joins TRBV21-1 and TRBJ1-2; the table calls TRBD1, which could not be checked here. TRBV21-1 corresponds to a pseudogene. This CDR3 comprises 10 residues. The CDR3 sequence: CASSGDSYTF. CDR3 DNA sequence: TGTGCCAGCAGCGGGGACAGCTACACCTTC.

V gene TRBV10-3 combines with J gene TRBJ2-1; the match to TRBD1 covers 7 bases. Germline V CDR1 and CDR2: ENHRY, SYGVKD. The ends lost 10 bases at V and 9 bases at J; junction bases unmatched: 18. This CDR3 region has 15 residues. The CDR3 coding sequence is TGTGCCACCCGTTCCGGGACAGATACGGACAGTGAGCAGTTCTTC. Translating it yields CATRSGTDTDSEQFF.

The rearrangement joins TRBV7-2 to TRBJ1-1, with D maybe TRBD1 (6 bases). From germline, CDR1 is SGHTA and CDR2 FQGNSA. This CDR3 is built from 14 residues. With 5 bases removed from V and 1 base from J, the gap between germline ends came to 11 bases. As DNA, the CDR3 is TGTGCCAGCAGCAAATCGACAGGGAACACTGAAGCTTTCTTT. It is translated as CASSKSTGNTEAFF.

V is TRBV6-1 and J is TRBJ2-6, with D hard to call. Per germline, CDR1 MNHNS and CDR2 SASEGT. This CDR3 has 15 residues. V shed 1 base and J shed 0 bases, with 4 bases lying between them. The CDR3 sequence is CASSEGGSGANVLTF. The CDR3, as DNA: TGTGCCAGCAGTGAAGGGGGCTCTGGGGCCAACGTCCTGACTTTC.

In this sample, this clone turned up once. CDR3 in amino acids: CASSSLGQTEKLFF. The DNA for the CDR3 is TGTGCCAGCAGCTCCCTGGGACAGACAGAAAAACTGTTTTTT. The V call is TRBV5-6, the J call TRBJ1-4; 7 nucleotides match TRBD1. CDR1 and CDR2 (germline): SGHDT, YYEEEE. V lost 3 bases, J lost 8 bases, and 7 bases stayed unmatched. The CDR3 length is 14 residues. The full variable domain, rest sourced from reference TRBV5-6 and TRBJ1-4, is DAGVTQSPTHLIKTRGQQVTLRCSPKSGHDTVSWYQQALGQGPQFIFQYYEEEERQRGNFPDRFSGHQFPNYSSELNVNALLLGDSALYLCASSSLGQTEKLFFGSGTQLSVL.

CDR3 nucleotides: TGTGCCACCAGCAGAGGGACTAGCGGGAGCAATGAGCAGTTCTTC. Residues: CATSRGTSGSNEQFF. The V call is TRBV15, the J call TRBJ2-1, with 13 bases aligning to TRBD2. Germline V lookup: CDR1 LNHNV, CDR2 YYDKDF (reference sequence). V was clipped by 1 base and J by 6 bases; unmatched bases: 0. CDR3 size: 15 residues.

This rearrangement joins TRBV7-9 to TRBJ1-1; possibly TRBD1 for D (5 bases). CDR3 length: 16 residues. V dropped 1 base and J dropped 7 bases, with 19 bases sitting between them. Germline V gene sequence: CDR1 SEHNR, CDR2 FQNEAQ (reference sequence). The CDR3 loop reads CASSLVPSRDRGEAFF. CDR3 nucleotide sequence: TGTGCCAGCAGCTTAGTCCCCTCCAGGGATCGGGGTGAAGCTTTCTTT.

This clone was recorded a few times. This chain connects TRBV5-6 to TRBJ2-7; TRBD1 matches 8 bases. Trimming at V came to 3 bases and at J to 5 bases, leaving 1 base not matched to a gene. The CDR3 runs 12 residues. CDR1 and CDR2 from the germline V gene are SGHDT and YYEEEE. The CDR3 loop reads CASSWTGNEQYF. Written as DNA, the CDR3 is TGTGCCAGCAGCTGGACAGGGAACGAGCAGTACTTC.

The chain combines TRBV27 with TRBJ2-1, with D perhaps matching TRBD2 (7 bases). V dropped 3 bases and J dropped 8 bases, with 23 bases sitting between them. The CDR3 is made up of 17 amino acids. Per the germline V gene, CDR1 is MNHEY and CDR2 is SMNVEV (reference sequence). This chain's CDR3 is CASSFGGRSSRSDEQFF. The DNA of the CDR3 is TGTGCCAGCAGTTTCGGGGGGCGGTCATCTCGTAGCGATGAGCAGTTCTTC.

This clone was observed once. This sequence joins TRBV6-5 and TRBJ2-5; TRBD1 is a possible D gene (7 bases). CDR1 is MNHEY, CDR2 SVGAGI, per germline. The CDR3 contains 15 residues. V lost 7 bases and J lost 1, with 16 bases in between. The CDR3 region is CASNPDRDFQETQYF. CDR3 nucleotides: TGTGCCAGCAATCCAGACAGGGACTTCCAAGAGACCCAGTACTTC.

The chain uses TRBV19 and TRBJ2-6; 8 positions match TRBD1. V shed 9 bases and J 1 base; nucleotides not matched to a gene: 8. The CDR3 consists of 16 residues. Per germline, CDR1 LNHDA and CDR2 SQIVND (reference sequence). The CDR3 spells CASRDRIGSGANVLTF. The CDR3 nucleotides read TGTGCCAGCCGGGACAGGATTGGATCTGGGGCCAACGTCCTGACTTTC.

This clone turned up a few times. V is TRBV28 and J is TRBJ2-7; the match to TRBD2 covers 8 bases. The CDR3 is 13 amino acids. Germline V gene sequence: CDR1 MDHEN, CDR2 SYDVKM. Unmatched junction bases numbered 8, after V lost 6 bases and J lost 7 bases. The CDR3 DNA reads TGTGCCAGCAGGGGACTAGGGGCTTGGGAGCAGTACTTC. It is translated as CASRGLGAWEQYF.

This chain uses TRBV7-8 with TRBJ1-2; 8 bases match TRBD1. The ends lost 5 bases at V and 6 bases at J; junction bases unmatched: 8. Germline V gives CDR1 SGHVS, CDR2 FQNEAQ. CDR3 size: 14 residues. The CDR3 bases are TGTGCCAGCAGCCGGAGGACAGGGAAGGATGGCTACACCTTC. Residues: CASSRRTGKDGYTF.

The CDR3 coding sequence is TGTGCCAGCCAGTATAGCCACGAGCAGTACTTC. It encodes CASQYSHEQYF. The chain couples TRBV18 to TRBJ2-7, with no clear D. This CDR3 spans 11 amino acids. V lost 8 bases and J 5 bases, leaving 10 bases between the germline ends. CDR1 is KGHSH, CDR2 LQKENI, per germline.

This clone was counted only a few times. V gene TRBV11-2 combines with J gene TRBJ2-7; 11 nucleotides agree with TRBD2. The V and J ends lost 5 bases and 4 bases, in that order; junction bases with no gene match: 4. Germline V gene sequence: CDR1 SGHAT, CDR2 FQNNGV. CDR3 size: 14 residues. In nucleotides, the CDR3 is TGTGCCAGCAGCCCCGGGACTAGCGGTTACGAGCAGTACTTC. This codes for CASSPGTSGYEQYF.

CDR3 nucleotide sequence: TGTGCCAGCAGTCCGAGACAGACTAATCAGCCCCAGCATTTT. It translates to CASSPRQTNQPQHF. The chain carries TRBV27 and TRBJ1-5, with a tentative D call TRBD1 (5 bases). This CDR3 comprises 14 residues. Per germline, CDR1 MNHEY and CDR2 SMNVEV (reference sequence). The V and J ends lost 5 bases and 4 bases respectively, with 12 bases between them.

The CDR3 spells CASSGGAGIYNEQFF. The CDR3 DNA is TGCGCCAGTTCCGGGGGGGCGGGGATCTACAATGAGCAGTTCTTC. This chain links TRBV5-1 with TRBJ2-1; 8 positions match TRBD2. The CDR3 runs 15 residues. The germline V gene has CDR1 SGHRS and CDR2 YFSETQ. V was clipped by 8 bases and J by 3 bases; unmatched bases: 10.

The chain combines TRBV6-1 with TRBJ1-1; tentative D call: TRBD1 (5 bases). V lost 4 bases to trimming and J lost 2 bases, with 11 bases between them. Germline V lookup: CDR1 MNHNS, CDR2 SASEGT. The length of the CDR3 is 14 residues. For the CDR3, the DNA is TGTGCCAGCAGTGCGGGACCTTATAACACTGAAGCTTTCTTT. Amino acids: CASSAGPYNTEAFF.